This TCR beta chain was captured by sequencing in a study of cytomegalovirus exposure and HLA in healthy donors. The CDR3 is made up of 14 amino acids. Primers: 60 Vbeta forward and 13 Jbeta reverse. The repertoire was sequenced with immunoSEQ multiplex PCR; TCRdb's copy has only in-frame clones and lacks some. This table holds about 89,000 clones, 9.4% found once. Input material: PBMCs. The V and J genes are TRBV12-1 and TRBJ2-7; the table's D call, TRBD2, was not checked against the DNA. TRBV12-1 is a pseudogene. This clonotype originated in a middle-aged man in good health and CMV-seropositive. This CDR3 is CASTPDSTLEEQYF. CDR3 nucleotide sequence: TGTGCCAGCACCCCGGACTCCACCCTGGAGGAGCAGTACTTC.